Reported below is one T cell receptor beta chain. These data originate in a study of blood T cell repertoires in COVID-19. Sequenced by immunoSEQ multiplex PCR; TCRdb stores in-frame clones only, minus some. The table records 410,000 or so clones, approximately 89% of them present only once. The clonotype comes from a woman between 40 and 50 years old with COVID-19, enrolled during active disease. Sequencing was carried out using peripheral blood.

The CDR3, as DNA: TGCGCCAGCAGCCCGCCCTCCGGGACAGGGACCTATGGCTACACCTTC. It translates to CASSPPSGTGTYGYTF. The chain joins TRBV5-1 to TRBJ1-2; 9 nucleotides align to TRBD1. Trimming took 4 bases from V and 4 from J; bases not matched to a gene: 11. There are 16 residues in the CDR3. Germline V gene sequence: CDR1 SGHRS, CDR2 YFSETQ.